This TCR beta chain was profiled in a study of blood T cell repertoires in COVID-19. Study summary: Italy, Spain and the United States were the sources of the convalescent and acute COVID-19 samples.

In the original processing: Scientists estimated how many nucleated cells there were by amplifying reference gene primers. TCRdb's table, derived via immunoSEQ multiplex PCR, lists solely in-frame clones and lacks some. The V and J calls and clone size were taken over from that table, and D and trimming were inferred from the DNA. The sample has 65,000 to 75,000 clones, about three quarters seen once; the top ten hold around 16%. This receptor was identified in a man older than 75 with acute or convalescent COVID-19. Sequenced input: peripheral blood.

CDR3 loop: CASSRTEQETQYF. CDR3 sequence (DNA): TGTGCCAGTAGTCGGACAGAACAAGAGACCCAGTACTTC. The gene calls are TRBV19 and TRBJ2-5, with D possibly TRBD1 on 6 matching bases. V was trimmed by 5 bases and J by 2 bases, leaving 9 bases between them. The CDR3 contains 13 residues. From germline, CDR1 is LNHDA and CDR2 SQIVND (reference sequence).